The clone carrying this T cell receptor (beta chain) was seen just once. The sample originates from a study of blood T cell repertoires in COVID-19. Trimming took off 3 bases at V and 4 bases at J, with 13 bases between the two ends. The CDR3 extends over 13 amino acids. The germline CDR1 and CDR2 sequences are DFQATT and SNEGSKA (reference sequence). The repertoire was sequenced with immunoSEQ multiplex PCR; TCRdb's copy has only in-frame clones and lacks some. The table records 45,000 to 60,000 clones, 75% to 90% of them present only once. The receptor comes from a human donor in a cohort sampled during active COVID-19. The chain carries TRBV20-1 and TRBJ2-7; perhaps TRBD1 as D (6 bases). Specimen: peripheral blood. The CDR3 DNA is TGCAGTGCTAGTCCCGGACAGCCTTACGAGCAGTACTTC. Residues: CSASPGQPYEQYF.